This TCR beta chain was obtained from a study of neurological immune-mediated disorders. The authors produced cDNA by 5'RACE using 10-nucleotide random UMIs. TCRdb re-derived calls from the 5' RACE reads in MiXCR, one entry per CDR3 protein. The profile shows 100,000 to 150,000 distinct CDR3 sequences, roughly 3.2% of them singletons. Many counts were recorded for this clonotype. As yet, its antigen is unknown. The study, taken as a whole, reports: Across subjects, expanded clones had no CDR3 amino acid sequences in common, pointing to private repertoires in all groups.

The receptor was isolated from a woman in her 30s with multiple sclerosis. Specimen: PBMCs.

This CDR3 reads CASSLSSGRALHEQYF. CDR3 in DNA: TGTGCCAGCAGTTTAAGTAGCGGGAGGGCATTACACGAGCAGTACTTC. This chain connects TRBV27 to TRBJ2-7, with 11 bases aligning to TRBD2. This CDR3 spans 16 amino acids. Germline V gives CDR1 MNHEY, CDR2 SMNVEV (reference sequence). V shed 2 bases and J 5 bases; nucleotides not matched to a gene: 8.